The source of this T cell receptor (beta chain) is a study of blood T cell repertoires in COVID-19. As for the study in general: T cells, B-cell-depleted T cells, or PBMCs supplied cDNA or gDNA.

This clone was counted only a few times. Followed over time, Seattle patients had been enrolled while infection was active. This CDR3 spans 15 amino acids. Looked up from germline, CDR1 is LGHNA and CDR2 is YNFKEQ. Trimming took 1 base from V and 1 from J; bases not matched to a gene: 2. Libraries were prepared by immunoSEQ multiplex PCR; TCRdb keeps only in-frame clonotypes and omits some of them. The sample lists 50,000 to 75,000 clones, 78% seen once, with approximately 15% in the top ten. The J gene is TRBJ2-5, the V gene TRBV4-2; TRBD1 matches 8 bases. This receptor was identified in a man between 60 and 75 years old with COVID-19, enrolled during active disease. The sequencing sample was made of peripheral blood. CDR3 coding DNA: TGTGCCAGCAGCCAAGGGACAGGGATCCAAGAGACCCAGTACTTC. Translating it yields CASSQGTGIQETQYF.